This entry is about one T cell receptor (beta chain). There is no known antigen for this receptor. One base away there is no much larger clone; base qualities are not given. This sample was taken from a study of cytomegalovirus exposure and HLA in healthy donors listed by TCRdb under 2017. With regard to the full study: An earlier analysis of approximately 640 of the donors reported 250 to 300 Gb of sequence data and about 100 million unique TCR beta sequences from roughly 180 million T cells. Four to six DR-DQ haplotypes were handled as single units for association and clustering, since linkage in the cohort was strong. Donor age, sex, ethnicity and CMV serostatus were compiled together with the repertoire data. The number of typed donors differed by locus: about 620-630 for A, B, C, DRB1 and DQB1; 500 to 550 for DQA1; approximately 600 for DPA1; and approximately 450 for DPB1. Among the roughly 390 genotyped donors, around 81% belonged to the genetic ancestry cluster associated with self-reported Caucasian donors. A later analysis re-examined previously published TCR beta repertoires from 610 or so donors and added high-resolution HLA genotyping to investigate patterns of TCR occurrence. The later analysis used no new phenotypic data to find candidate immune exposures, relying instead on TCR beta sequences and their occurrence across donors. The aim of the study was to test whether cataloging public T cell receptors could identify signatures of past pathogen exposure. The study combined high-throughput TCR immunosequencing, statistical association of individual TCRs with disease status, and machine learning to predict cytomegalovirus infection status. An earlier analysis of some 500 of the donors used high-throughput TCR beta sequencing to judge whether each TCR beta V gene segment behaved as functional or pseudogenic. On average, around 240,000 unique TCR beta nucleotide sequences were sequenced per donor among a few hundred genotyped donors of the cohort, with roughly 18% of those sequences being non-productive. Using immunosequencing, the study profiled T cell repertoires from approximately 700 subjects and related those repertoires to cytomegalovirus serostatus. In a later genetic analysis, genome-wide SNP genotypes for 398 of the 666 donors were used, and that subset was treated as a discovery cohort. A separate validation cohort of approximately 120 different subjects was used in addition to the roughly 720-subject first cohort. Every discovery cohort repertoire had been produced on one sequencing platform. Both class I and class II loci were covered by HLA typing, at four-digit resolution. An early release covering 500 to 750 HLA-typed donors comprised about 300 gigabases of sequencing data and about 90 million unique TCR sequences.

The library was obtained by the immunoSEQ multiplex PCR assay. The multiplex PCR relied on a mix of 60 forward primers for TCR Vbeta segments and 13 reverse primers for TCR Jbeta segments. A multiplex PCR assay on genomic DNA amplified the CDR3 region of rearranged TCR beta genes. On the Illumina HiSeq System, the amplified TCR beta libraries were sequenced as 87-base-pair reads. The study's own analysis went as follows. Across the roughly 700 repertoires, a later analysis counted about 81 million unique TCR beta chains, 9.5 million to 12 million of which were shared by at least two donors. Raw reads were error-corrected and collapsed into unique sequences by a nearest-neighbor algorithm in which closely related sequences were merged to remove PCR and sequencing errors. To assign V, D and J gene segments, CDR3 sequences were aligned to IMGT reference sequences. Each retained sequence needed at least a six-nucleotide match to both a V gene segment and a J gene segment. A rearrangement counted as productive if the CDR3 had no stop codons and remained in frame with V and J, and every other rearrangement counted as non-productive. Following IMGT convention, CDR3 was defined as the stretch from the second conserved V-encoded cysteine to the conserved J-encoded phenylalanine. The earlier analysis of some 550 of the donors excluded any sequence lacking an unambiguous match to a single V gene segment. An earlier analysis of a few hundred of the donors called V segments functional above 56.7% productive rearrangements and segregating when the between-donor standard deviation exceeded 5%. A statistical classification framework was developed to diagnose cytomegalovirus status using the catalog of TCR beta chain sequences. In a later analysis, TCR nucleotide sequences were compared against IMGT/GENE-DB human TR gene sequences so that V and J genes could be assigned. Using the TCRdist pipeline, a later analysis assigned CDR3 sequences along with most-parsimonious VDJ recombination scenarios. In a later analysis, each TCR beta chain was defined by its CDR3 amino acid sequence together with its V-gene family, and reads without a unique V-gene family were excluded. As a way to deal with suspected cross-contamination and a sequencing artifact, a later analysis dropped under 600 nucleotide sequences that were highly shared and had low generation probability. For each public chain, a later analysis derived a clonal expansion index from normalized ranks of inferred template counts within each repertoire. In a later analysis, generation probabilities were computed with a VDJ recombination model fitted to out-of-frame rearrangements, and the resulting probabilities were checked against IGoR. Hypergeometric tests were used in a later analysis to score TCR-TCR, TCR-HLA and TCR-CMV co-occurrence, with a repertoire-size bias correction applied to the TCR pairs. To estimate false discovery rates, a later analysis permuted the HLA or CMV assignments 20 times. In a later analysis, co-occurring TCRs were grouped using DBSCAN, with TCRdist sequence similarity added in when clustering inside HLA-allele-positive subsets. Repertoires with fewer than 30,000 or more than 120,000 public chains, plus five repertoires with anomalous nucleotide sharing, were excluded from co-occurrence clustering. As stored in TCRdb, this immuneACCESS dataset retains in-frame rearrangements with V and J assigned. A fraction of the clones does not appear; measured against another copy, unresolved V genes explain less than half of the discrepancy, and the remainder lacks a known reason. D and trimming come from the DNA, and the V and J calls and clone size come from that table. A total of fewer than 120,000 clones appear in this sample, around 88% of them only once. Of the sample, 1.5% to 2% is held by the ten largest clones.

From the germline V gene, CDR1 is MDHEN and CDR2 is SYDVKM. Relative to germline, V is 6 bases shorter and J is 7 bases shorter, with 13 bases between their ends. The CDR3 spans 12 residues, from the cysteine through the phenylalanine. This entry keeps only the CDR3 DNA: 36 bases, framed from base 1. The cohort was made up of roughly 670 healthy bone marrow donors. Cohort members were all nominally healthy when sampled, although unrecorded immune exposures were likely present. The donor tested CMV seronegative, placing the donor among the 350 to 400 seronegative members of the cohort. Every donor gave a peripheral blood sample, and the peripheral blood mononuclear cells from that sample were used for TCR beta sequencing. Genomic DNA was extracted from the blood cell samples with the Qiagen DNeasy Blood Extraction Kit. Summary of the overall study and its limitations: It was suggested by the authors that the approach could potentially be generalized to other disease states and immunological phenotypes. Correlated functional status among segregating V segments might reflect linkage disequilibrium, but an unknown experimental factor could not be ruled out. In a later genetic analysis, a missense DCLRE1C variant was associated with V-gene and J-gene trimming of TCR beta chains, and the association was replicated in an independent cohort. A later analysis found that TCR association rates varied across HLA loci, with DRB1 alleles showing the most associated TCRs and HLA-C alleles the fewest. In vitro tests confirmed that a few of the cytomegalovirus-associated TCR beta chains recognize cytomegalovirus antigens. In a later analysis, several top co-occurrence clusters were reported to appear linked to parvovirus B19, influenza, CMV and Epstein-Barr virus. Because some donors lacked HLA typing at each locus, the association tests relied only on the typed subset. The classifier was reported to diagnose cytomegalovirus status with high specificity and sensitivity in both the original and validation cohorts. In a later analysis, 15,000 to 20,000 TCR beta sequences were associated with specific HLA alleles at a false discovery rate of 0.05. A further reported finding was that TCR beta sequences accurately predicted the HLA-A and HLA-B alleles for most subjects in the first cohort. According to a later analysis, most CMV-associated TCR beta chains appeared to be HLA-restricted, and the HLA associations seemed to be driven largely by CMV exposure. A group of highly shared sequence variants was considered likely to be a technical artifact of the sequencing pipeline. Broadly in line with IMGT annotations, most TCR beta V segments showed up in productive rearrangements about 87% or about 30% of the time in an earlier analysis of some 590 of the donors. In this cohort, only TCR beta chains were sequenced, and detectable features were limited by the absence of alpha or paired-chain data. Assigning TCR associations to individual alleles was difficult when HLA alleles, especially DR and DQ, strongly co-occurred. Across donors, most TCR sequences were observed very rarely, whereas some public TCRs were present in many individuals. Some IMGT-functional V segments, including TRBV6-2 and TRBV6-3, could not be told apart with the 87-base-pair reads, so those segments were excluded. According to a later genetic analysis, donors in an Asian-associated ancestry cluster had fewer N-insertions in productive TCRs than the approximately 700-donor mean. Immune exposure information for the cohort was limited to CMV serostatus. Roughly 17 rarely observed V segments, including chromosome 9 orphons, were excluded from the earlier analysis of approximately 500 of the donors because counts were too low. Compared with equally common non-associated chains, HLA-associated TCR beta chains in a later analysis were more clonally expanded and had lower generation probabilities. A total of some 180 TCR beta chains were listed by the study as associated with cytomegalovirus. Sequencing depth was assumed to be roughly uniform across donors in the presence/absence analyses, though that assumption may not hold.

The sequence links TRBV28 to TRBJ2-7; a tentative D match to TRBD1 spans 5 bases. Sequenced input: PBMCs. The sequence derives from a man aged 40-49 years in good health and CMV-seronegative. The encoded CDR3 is CASSPPKGEQYF. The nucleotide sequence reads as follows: TGTGCCAGCAGCCCCCCTAAGGGGGAGCAGTACTTC.